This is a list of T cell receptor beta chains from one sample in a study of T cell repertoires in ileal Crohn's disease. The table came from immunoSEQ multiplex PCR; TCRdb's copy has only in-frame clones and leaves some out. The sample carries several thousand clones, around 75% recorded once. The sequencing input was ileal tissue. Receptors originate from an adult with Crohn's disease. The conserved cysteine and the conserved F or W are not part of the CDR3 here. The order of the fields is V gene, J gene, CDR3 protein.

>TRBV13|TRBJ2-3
ASSLSGTQY
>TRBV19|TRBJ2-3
ASSPGLRQSRTDTQY
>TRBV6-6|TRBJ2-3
ASSSHPRDTQY
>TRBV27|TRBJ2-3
ASSRAGGPRADTQY
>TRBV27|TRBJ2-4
ASSPIAGVQNIQY
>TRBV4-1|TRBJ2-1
ASSQVFGGPNYNEQF
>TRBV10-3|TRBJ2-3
AISGIGQRQGDTQY
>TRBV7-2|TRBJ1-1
ASSLVPGGPDTEAF
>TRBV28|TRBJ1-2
ASSLSLGLGQNGYT
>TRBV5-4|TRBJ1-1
ASSGGGHRFAEAF
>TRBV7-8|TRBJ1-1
ASSPQGLNTEAF
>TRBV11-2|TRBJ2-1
ASSRQGAGEQF
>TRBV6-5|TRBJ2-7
ASSYSRGQGREQY
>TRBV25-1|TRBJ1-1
ASSPMAGGDTEAF
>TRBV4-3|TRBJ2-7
ASSQDFRDRGHEQY
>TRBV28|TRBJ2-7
ASSFVAGVREQY
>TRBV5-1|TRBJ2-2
ASSPFRDTGELF
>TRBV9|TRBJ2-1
ASSVSGVNNEQF